Listed here are 6 T cell receptor beta chains from one sample, sequenced in a study of PD-1 blockade in classical Hodgkin lymphoma. Each patient's relapse followed autologous stem cell transplantation, and brentuximab vedotin exposure varied. Magnetic negative selection isolated CD8+ T cells from thawed PBMCs. The assay was immunoSEQ multiplex PCR, and TCRdb's table has in-frame clones only and misses some. The table lists 11,000 or so clones, more than 70% of them singletons. Sequencing used CD8+ T cells from blood, obtained at baseline. The receptors stem from a human donor with classical Hodgkin lymphoma.

The chain is built from TRBV11-2 and TRBJ2-3; D not resolved. Between the trimmed V and J ends, which lost 4 bases and 11 bases, there was a span of 16 bases. The CDR3 is 13 amino acids. Looked up from germline, CDR1 is SGHAT and CDR2 is FQNNGV. CDR3: CASSSYTVMGQYF. As DNA, the CDR3 is TGTGCCAGCAGCTCCTACACAGTTATGGGGCAGTATTTT. The full variable domain, completed using reference TRBV11-2 and TRBJ2-3, is EAGVAQSPRYKIIEKRQSVAFWCNPISGHATLYWYQQILGQGPKLLIQFQNNGVVDDSQLPKDRFSAERLKGVDSTLKIQPAKLEDSAVYLCASSSYTVMGQYFGPGTRLTVL.

The V call is TRBV19, the J call TRBJ2-7; 10 bases align to TRBD2. The CDR3 is made up of 15 amino acids. The junction had 5 bases not matched to a gene; V was cut back by 3 bases and J by 3 bases. Germline V gene data show CDR1 as LNHDA and CDR2 as SQIVND (reference sequence). CDR3 in amino acids: CASSMSSGRSYEQYF. DNA of the CDR3: TGTGCCAGTAGTATGAGTAGCGGGAGGAGCTACGAGCAGTACTTC.

This clone was recorded only once. This chain connects TRBV2 to TRBJ2-7; D call uncertain. CDR1 is SNHLY and CDR2 is FYNNEI in the germline V gene. The CDR3 extends over 17 amino acids. V was cut by 4 bases and J by 0 bases, with 19 bases left in between. The CDR3 region has the DNA TGTGCCAGCAGTGCCTCCAACGCAGAGGACGTCTCCTACGAGCAGTACTTC. Its protein is CASSASNAEDVSYEQYF.

CDR3 nucleotides: TGTGCCAGCAGCCCTCCTTCCGCCGGGACGGATAAGAATGAGCAGTTCTTC. Its protein is CASSPPSAGTDKNEQFF. This rearrangement joins TRBV9 to TRBJ2-1, with D tentatively TRBD1 or TRBD2 (5 bases each). Trimming removed 4 bases at V and 7 bases at J, with 24 bases between. Germline V gene data show CDR1 as SGDLS and CDR2 as YYNGEE. This CDR3 is 17 amino acids long.

The rearrangement joins TRBV11-2 to TRBJ1-4, with D possibly TRBD1 on 5 matching bases. Germline V gene data show CDR1 as SGHAT and CDR2 as FQNNGV. The CDR3 extends over 16 amino acids. V lost 3 bases to trimming and J lost 7 bases, with 18 bases between them. CDR3 protein: CASSFLETVSREKLFF. The CDR3 nucleotides are TGTGCCAGCAGCTTCTTGGAGACAGTCTCTCGTGAAAAACTGTTTTTT.

This chain joins TRBV5-5 and TRBJ2-7, with D possibly being TRBD1 (6 bases). The ends were cut back, 2 bases at V and 1 base at J, with 16 bases in the middle. The CDR3 covers 16 residues. The germline CDR1 and CDR2 sequences are SGHKS and YYEKEE (reference sequence). CDR3 sequence: CASSFPQGISSYEQYF. DNA of the CDR3: TGTGCCAGCAGCTTCCCACAGGGAATTTCTTCCTACGAGCAGTACTTC.